Judged by frequency, the clone carrying this T cell receptor (beta chain) is medium-sized. These data originate in a study of T cell clusters in autoimmune cytopenias. The CDR3 length is 14 residues. CDR1 and CDR2 (germline): LNHDA, SQIVND (reference sequence). TRB rearrangements were amplified by touch-down multiplex PCR with mixed TRB-A/B primers. TCRdb re-called the multiplex PCR reads and catalogs CDR3 proteins one per entry, DNA excluded. This table holds 7,000 to 8,000 distinct CDR3 sequences. Each sample's input was 250 ng genomic DNA, some 38,000 genome equivalents. Specimen: peripheral blood. The chain is built from TRBV19 and TRBJ2-1; the D call from TCRdb, TRBD1, cannot be confirmed without DNA. This sequence originates from a human donor with an autoimmune cytopenia or autoimmune hepatitis (not recorded which). The CDR3: CASKGQGVGNEQFF. The full variable domain, in which reference TRBV19 and TRBJ2-1 provide the parts outside the CDR3, is DGGITQSPKYLFRKEGQNVTLSCEQNLNHDAMYWYRQDPGQGLRLIYYSQIVNDFQKGDIAEGYSVSREKKESFPLTVTSAQKNPTAFYLCASKGQGVGNEQFFGPGTRLTVL.